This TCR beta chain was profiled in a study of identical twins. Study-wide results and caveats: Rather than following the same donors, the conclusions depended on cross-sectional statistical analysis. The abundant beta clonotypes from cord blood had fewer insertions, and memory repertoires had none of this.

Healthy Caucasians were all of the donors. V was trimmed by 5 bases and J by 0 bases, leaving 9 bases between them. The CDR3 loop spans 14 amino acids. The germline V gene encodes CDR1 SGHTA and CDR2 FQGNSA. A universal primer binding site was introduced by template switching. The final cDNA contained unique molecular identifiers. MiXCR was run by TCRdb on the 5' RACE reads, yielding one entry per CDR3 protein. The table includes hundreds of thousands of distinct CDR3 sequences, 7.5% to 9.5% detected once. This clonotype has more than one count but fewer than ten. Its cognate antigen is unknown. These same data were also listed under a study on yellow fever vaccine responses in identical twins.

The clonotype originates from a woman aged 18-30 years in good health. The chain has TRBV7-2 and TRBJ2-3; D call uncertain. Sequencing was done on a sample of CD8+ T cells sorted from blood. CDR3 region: CASSIDPSTDTQYF. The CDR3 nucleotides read TGTGCCAGCAGCATTGACCCTAGCACAGATACGCAGTATTTT.